Below, one T cell receptor (beta chain) is given with its context. This sample stems from a study of T cell responses to AZD1222 COVID-19 vaccine. This CDR3 region has 12 residues. Germline loops: CDR1 SGHRS, CDR2 YFSETQ. Trimming pared 2 bases from V and 2 bases from J, leaving 1 base between. Sequencing used immunoSEQ multiplex PCR; TCRdb keeps in-frame clones, though not all of them. Of about 94,000 clones listed, roughly 85% are singletons. The chain has TRBV5-1 and TRBJ2-2; no reliable D call. The sequence was collected from an adult who received the AZD1222 COVID-19 vaccine. This specimen was peripheral blood, taken 28 days after the second AZD1222 dose. DNA of the CDR3: TGCGCCAGCAGCTTAAACACCGGGGAGCTGTTTTTT. Protein: CASSLNTGELFF.